The T cell receptor beta chain described here comes from a study of cytomegalovirus exposure and HLA in healthy donors. Primers: 60 Vbeta forward and 13 Jbeta reverse. In the source study's methods: Later analysis identified approximately 80 million unique TCR beta chains, 10 million to 12 million shared. Produced via immunoSEQ multiplex PCR; TCRdb's table is partial and in-frame only. The V and J calls and the clone size are those of that table, but D and trimming were determined from the DNA. Here the sample spans approximately 92,000 clones, 65% to 85% being singletons. Study findings and constraints: A later analysis, which compared TCR beta chains of equal frequency, found the HLA-associated ones more clonally expanded.

The CDR3 has 13 amino acids. The germline CDR1 and CDR2 sequences are LNHDA and SQIVND (reference sequence). V was pared by 10 bases and J by 4 bases, with 7 bases of the junction left unmatched. In the case of this clone: Its specificity is unknown.

The V call is TRBV19, the J call TRBJ1-1, with TRBD1 identical over 9 bases. The origin of this receptor is a girl aged 2 to 10 in good health and CMV-seropositive. Sequenced material: PBMCs. The CDR3 here is CATWDRVGTEAFF. Written as DNA, the CDR3 is TGTGCCACTTGGGACAGGGTGGGCACTGAAGCTTTCTTT.